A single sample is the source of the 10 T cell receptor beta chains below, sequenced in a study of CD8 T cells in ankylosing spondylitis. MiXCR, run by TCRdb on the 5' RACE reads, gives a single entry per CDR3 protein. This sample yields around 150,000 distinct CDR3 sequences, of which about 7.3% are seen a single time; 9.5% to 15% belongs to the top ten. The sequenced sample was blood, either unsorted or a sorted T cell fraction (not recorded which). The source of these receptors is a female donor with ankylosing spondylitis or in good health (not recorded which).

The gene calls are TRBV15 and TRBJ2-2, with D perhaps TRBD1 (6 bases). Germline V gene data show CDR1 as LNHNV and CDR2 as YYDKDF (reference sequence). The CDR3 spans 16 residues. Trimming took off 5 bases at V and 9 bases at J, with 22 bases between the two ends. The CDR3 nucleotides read TGTGCCACCAGCTTACGTCCGGGACAAGACCACCGGGAGCTGTTTTTT. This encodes CATSLRPGQDHRELFF. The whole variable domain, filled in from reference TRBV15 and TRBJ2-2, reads DAMVIQNPRYQVTQFGKPVTLSCSQTLNHNVMYWYQQKSSQAPKLLFHYYDKDFNNEADTPDNFQSRRPNTSFCFLDIRSPGLGDTAMYLCATSLRPGQDHRELFFGEGSRLTVL.

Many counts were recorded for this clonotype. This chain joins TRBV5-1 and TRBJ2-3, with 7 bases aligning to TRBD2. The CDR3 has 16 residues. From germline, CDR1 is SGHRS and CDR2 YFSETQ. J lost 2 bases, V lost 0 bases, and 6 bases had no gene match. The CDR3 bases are TGCGCCAGCAGCTTGGCCGGTCTAGCGGACACAGATACGCAGTATTTT. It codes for CASSLAGLADTDTQYF.

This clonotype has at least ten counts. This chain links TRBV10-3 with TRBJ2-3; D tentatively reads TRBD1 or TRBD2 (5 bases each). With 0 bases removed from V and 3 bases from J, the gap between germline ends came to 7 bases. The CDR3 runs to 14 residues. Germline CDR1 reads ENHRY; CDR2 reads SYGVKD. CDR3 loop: CAISESRGTDTQYF. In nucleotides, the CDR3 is TGTGCCATCAGTGAGTCGAGGGGAACAGATACGCAGTATTTT.

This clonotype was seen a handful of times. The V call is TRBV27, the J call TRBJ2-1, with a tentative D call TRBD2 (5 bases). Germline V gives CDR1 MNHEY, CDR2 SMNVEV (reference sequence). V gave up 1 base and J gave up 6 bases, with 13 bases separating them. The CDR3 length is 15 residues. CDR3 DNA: TGTGCCAGCAGTTTATGGGGAGTAAGAATCAATGAGCAGTTCTTC. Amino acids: CASSLWGVRINEQFF.

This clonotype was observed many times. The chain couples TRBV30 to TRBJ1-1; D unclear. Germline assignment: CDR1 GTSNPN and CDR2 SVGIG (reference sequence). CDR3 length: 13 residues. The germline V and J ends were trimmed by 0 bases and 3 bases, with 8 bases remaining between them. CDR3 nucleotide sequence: TGTGCCTGGAGTGTGAAGTTGGACACTGAAGCTTTCTTT. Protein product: CAWSVKLDTEAFF.

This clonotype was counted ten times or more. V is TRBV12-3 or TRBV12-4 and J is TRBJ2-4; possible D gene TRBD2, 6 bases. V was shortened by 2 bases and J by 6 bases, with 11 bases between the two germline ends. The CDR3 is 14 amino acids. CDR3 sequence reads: CASSLSGGGNIQYF. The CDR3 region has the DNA TGTGCCAGCAGTTTAAGTGGGGGAGGAAACATTCAGTACTTC.

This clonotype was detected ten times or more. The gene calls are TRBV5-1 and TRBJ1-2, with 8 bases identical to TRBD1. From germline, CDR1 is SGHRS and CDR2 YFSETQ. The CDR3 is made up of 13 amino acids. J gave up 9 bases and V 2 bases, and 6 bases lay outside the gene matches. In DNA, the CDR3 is TGCGCCAGCAGCTTAGGTCAGGGGGCGCGCTACACCTTC. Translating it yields CASSLGQGARYTF.

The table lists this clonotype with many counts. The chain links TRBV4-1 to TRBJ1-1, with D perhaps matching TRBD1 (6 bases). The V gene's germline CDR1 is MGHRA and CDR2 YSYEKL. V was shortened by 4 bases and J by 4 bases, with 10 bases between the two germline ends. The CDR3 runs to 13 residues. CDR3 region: CASSPTGITEAFF. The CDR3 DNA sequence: TGCGCCAGCAGCCCCACAGGGATCACTGAAGCTTTCTTT.

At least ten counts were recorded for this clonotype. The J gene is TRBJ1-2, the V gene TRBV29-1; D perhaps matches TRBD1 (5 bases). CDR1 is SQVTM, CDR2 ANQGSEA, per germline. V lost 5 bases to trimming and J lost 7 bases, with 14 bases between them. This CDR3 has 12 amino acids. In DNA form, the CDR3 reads TGCAGCGTTTCAGGGAGTGGCTTTGGCTACACCTTC. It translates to CSVSGSGFGYTF. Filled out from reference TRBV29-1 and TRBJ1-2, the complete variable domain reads SAVISQKPSRDICQRGTSLTIQCQVDSQVTMMFWYRQQPGQSLTLIATANQGSEATYESGFVIDKFPISRPNLTFSTLTVSNMSPEDSSIYLCSVSGSGFGYTFGSGTRLTVV.

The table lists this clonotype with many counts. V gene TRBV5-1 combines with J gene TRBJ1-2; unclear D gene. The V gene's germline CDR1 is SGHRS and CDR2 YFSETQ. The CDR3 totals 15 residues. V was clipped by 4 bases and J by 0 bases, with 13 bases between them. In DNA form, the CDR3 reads TGCGCCAGCAGCCTTTCCTCGTCGGCTAACTATGGCTACACCTTC. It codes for CASSLSSSANYGYTF. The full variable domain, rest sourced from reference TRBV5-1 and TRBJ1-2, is KAGVTQTPRYLIKTRGQQVTLSCSPISGHRSVSWYQQTPGQGLQFLFEYFSETQRNKGNFPGRFSGRQFSNSRSEMNVSTLELGDSALYLCASSLSSSANYGYTFGSGTRLTVV.